This T cell receptor beta chain emerged from a study of human T cells and chemical hapten exposure. This clonotype was seen repeatedly, ten times or more. Its specificity is not known. Study-level findings and limits: Counts of TCRs above 1 in 1000 frequency stayed unchanged with DPC sensitization.

The V gene lost 7 bases and the J gene lost 4 bases, with 16 bases spanning the gap. In germline, CDR1 is LNHDA, CDR2 SQIVND (reference sequence). This CDR3 comprises 14 residues. Time point: healthy volunteer bleed at 2 weeks. Unfractionated whole blood yielded total RNA. Separate cDNA molecules received unique molecular identifiers, which the library attached to them. Methods used by the authors: Sampled TCR counts reached a median of 95,638 per sample, with values ranging from roughly 20,000 to 700,000. Using its own MiXCR run on the RACE reads, TCRdb lists one record per CDR3 protein. The V and J calls here are based on TCRdb, not the publication. The top ten clones hold around 1.9% of a sample with over 100,000 distinct CDR3 sequences, 9% to 10% of them seen once.

This TCR was sampled from a male donor in good health. Some clones in this sample may be carry-over from other donors' samples. The sequenced sample was whole blood. This sequence joins TRBV19 and TRBJ2-5; tentatively, D is TRBD1 or TRBD2 (6 bases each). The CDR3: CASTARGDRETQYF. The DNA of the CDR3 is TGTGCCAGTACCGCTAGGGGGGACCGAGAGACCCAGTACTTC.